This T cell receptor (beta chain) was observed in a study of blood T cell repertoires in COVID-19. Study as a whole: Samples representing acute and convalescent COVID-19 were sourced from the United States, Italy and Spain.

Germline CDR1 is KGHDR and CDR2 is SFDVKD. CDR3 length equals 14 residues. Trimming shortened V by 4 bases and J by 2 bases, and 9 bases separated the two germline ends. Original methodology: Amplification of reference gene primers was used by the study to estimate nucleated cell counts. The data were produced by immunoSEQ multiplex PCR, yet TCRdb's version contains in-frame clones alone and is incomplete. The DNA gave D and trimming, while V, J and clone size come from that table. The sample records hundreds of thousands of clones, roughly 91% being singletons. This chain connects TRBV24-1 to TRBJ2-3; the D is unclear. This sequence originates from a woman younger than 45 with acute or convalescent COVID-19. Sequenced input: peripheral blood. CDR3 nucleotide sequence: TGTGCCACCAGTGAGTGGAGAGACACAGATACGCAGTATTTT. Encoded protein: CATSEWRDTDTQYF.